Given below is one T cell receptor beta chain in context. Participants were aged about 18 to 90 years, lived in under 25 US areas, and enrolled virtually. Assignment of participants to cohorts was predicated upon participant-reported clinical history. This sample is part of a study of blood T cell repertoires in COVID-19. Study background: PBMCs, B-cell-depleted T cells, or T cells provided the cDNA or gDNA that made up the material.

The CDR3 has 16 residues. V trimming: 0 bases; J trimming: 1 base; junction bases outside the gene matches: 4. Germline CDR1 LGHNA, CDR2 YSLEER. Authors' methods: Amplification from reference gene primers served as the basis for estimated nucleated cell counts. Method: immunoSEQ multiplex PCR; TCRdb's copy keeps in-frame clones and lacks some. The V and J calls and the clone size are those of that table, but D and trimming were determined from the DNA. The sample lists roughly 250,000 clones, about 85% seen once, with around 6% in the top ten. The chain carries TRBV4-3 and TRBJ2-3; 7 bases agree with TRBD2. This sequence was found in a woman under 40 with acute COVID-19. Sample: PBMCs or T cells enriched from blood (not recorded which). Here the CDR3 reads CASSQDPAGGTDTQYF. CDR3 nucleotide sequence: TGCGCCAGCAGCCAAGACCCGGCGGGAGGCACAGATACGCAGTATTTT.